These 6 T cell receptor beta chains came from one sample sequenced in a study of tumor-infiltrating lymphocytes in primary liver carcinoma. TCR beta cDNA was reverse-transcribed from about 0.45 ug of total RNA. The reaction used a constant-region primer and ProtoScript II reverse transcriptase. The TCR beta library was amplified through three nested multiplex PCR rounds in a modified ARM-PCR procedure. In the first two PCR rounds, TRBV1-TRBV30 forward primers were paired with a C-beta reverse primer, and each round lasted roughly 9 cycles. Using its own MiXCR run on the multiplex PCR reads, TCRdb lists one record per CDR3 protein. Here the sample spans about 120,000 distinct CDR3 sequences, around 70% being singletons. RNA and DNA were co-extracted from 20-30 mg of unsorted bulk tissue. The sample taken for sequencing was tumor-adjacent normal liver tissue. These receptors were obtained from a woman aged 55-75 years with primary liver carcinoma and hepatitis B virus infection.

Comment on this clonotype: Because it lacks the conserved phenylalanine or tryptophan at the end, this CDR3 is likely a read error. The rearrangement links TRBV6-5 to TRBJ1-1, with 8 bases identical to TRBD1. The germline V gene encodes CDR1 MNHEY and CDR2 SVGAGI. This CDR3 comprises 15 residues. DNA of the CDR3: TGTGTCAGCAGGCCCAGGGGGCAGAAGAACACTGAAGCTTTCTGT. Translation gives CVSRPRGQKNTEAFC.

About this clonotype itself: At one end, the junction sequence differs from germline, possibly due to a read error. The chain uses TRBV4-1 and TRBJ2-6; the D gene is possibly TRBD1 (6 bases). CDR3 length equals 18 residues. The germline gives CDR1 MGHRA, CDR2 YSYEKL. CDR3 DNA: TGTACCAGCAGCCAAGAACCACAGGGTGATACTGGGGTCAACGTCCTGACTTTC. As protein: CTSSQEPQGDTGVNVLTF.

As for this clonotype: This may stem from a read error, because a much larger clone lies one nucleotide away. The CDR3 spells CASNPGHLSGNTIYF. CDR3 coding DNA: TGTGCCAGCAACCCGGGACACCTCTCTGGAAACACCATATATTTT. J is TRBJ1-3 and V is TRBV14, with D possibly matching TRBD1 (6 bases). The length of the CDR3 is 15 residues. The germline CDR1 and CDR2 sequences are SGHDN and FVKESK. The germline V and J ends were trimmed by 7 bases and 0 bases, with 13 bases remaining between them.

As concerns this clonotype: The junction does not match germline at one end; this may be a read error. The chain is built from TRBV11-1 and TRBJ2-7, with 9 bases identical to TRBD1. This CDR3 has 17 residues. Per germline, CDR1 SGHAT and CDR2 FQDESV (reference sequence). The CDR3 sequence: CVNSLAPPTGGFYEQHF. The CDR3 coding sequence is TGTGTCAACAGCTTAGCACCTCCGACAGGGGGTTTCTACGAGCAGCACTTC.

This clonotype was counted many times. This sequence joins TRBV30 and TRBJ2-7; D call uncertain. The germline V and J ends were trimmed by 2 bases and 7 bases, with 9 bases remaining between them. The germline gives CDR1 GTSNPN, CDR2 SVGIG (reference sequence). CDR3 length: 11 residues. The CDR3 is CAWSPPSEQYF. The CDR3 bases are TGTGCCTGGAGTCCCCCGTCTGAGCAGTACTTC.

On this clonotype itself: Given a much more abundant clone one base away, this may be a read error. V is TRBV7-9 and J is TRBJ2-5, with unresolved D. The germline V gene encodes CDR1 SEHNR and CDR2 FQNEAQ (reference sequence). This CDR3 region has 14 residues. Trimming cost V 7 bases and J 2 bases, with 14 bases left between them. CDR3 amino acids: CASTDLDKQETQYF. CDR3 sequence (DNA): TGTGCCAGCACCGACCTCGACAAGCAAGAGACCCAGTACTTC.